The rows below give T cell receptor beta chains drawn from one sample of a study of immune evolution from preneoplasia to lung adenocarcinoma. Assay used: immunoSEQ multiplex PCR; TCRdb lists only in-frame clones, some missing. The table lists approximately 6,600 clones, about 85% of them singletons. The sequencing input was FFPE invasive lung adenocarcinoma tissue. The receptor set was obtained from a person over 45 with lung adenocarcinoma. The CDR3 runs from the conserved cysteine through the conserved F or W. The D gene is left open where the match is weak. A row's size may be missing; if present it is once, few, many or a size class.

.	TRBJ1-2	.	TRBV5-1	CASSSGFTRGYTF	TGCGCCAGCAGCTCGGGGTTCACTCGAGGCTACACCTTC
.	TRBJ1-1	.	TRBV6-1	CASSEDPGGTEAFF	TGTGCCAGCAGTGAAGACCCGGGCGGCACTGAAGCTTTCTTT
TRBD1	TRBJ2-2	few	TRBV7-9	CASSRTGGHTGELFF	TGTGCCAGCAGCAGAACAGGGGGCCACACCGGGGAGCTGTTTTTT
.	TRBJ2-3	.	TRBV20-1	CSAIPPDTQYF	TGCAGTGCAATCCCCCCAGATACGCAGTATTTT
TRBD2	TRBJ2-7	.	TRBV9	CASSSQAGASYEQYF	TGTGCCAGCAGCTCACAAGCGGGGGCCTCCTACGAGCAGTACTTC
TRBD1	TRBJ2-7	.	TRBV5-6	CASSLTGAPAYEQYF	TGTGCCAGCAGCTTGACAGGGGCCCCGGCCTACGAGCAGTACTTC
.	TRBJ1-1	.	TRBV18	CASSPGAGRDTEAFF	TGTGCCAGCTCACCAGGGGCAGGGAGGGACACTGAAGCTTTCTTT
.	TRBJ2-7	.	TRBV9	CASSPHLRGTDSYEQYF	TGTGCCAGCAGCCCCCACCTGAGGGGGACGGACTCCTACGAGCAGTACTTC
.	TRBJ2-7	.	TRBV25-1	CASSDPRGYNYEQYF	TGTGCCAGCAGTGATCCCAGGGGTTACAACTACGAGCAGTACTTC
.	TRBJ2-3	.	TRBV2	CASSVGATSTDTQYF	TGTGCCAGCAGTGTAGGAGCGACTAGCACAGATACGCAGTATTTT
TRBD1	TRBJ2-5	.	TRBV6-6	CASRLDRGFETQYF	TGTGCCAGCCGATTAGACAGGGGTTTCGAGACCCAGTACTTC
TRBD1	TRBJ2-7	.	TRBV5-5	CASSLSGQGYEQYF	TGTGCCAGCAGCTTGTCAGGACAGGGGTACGAGCAGTACTTC
.	TRBJ2-2	.	TRBV5-1	CASSFSRDYTGELFF	TGCGCCAGCAGCTTTTCGCGGGACTACACCGGGGAGCTGTTTTTT
TRBD2	TRBJ2-2	.	TRBV7-3	CASSPWTSGAAGELFF	TGTGCCAGCAGCCCTTGGACTAGCGGGGCGGCCGGGGAGCTGTTTTTT
TRBD1	TRBJ2-7	.	TRBV4-1	CASSQVGRQGASSYEQYF	TGCGCCAGCAGCCAAGTTGGGAGACAGGGGGCAAGCTCCTACGAGCAGTACTTC
.	TRBJ1-2	.	TRBV7-9	CASSFTSNYGYTF	TGTGCCAGCAGCTTCACATCTAACTATGGCTACACCTTC
TRBD2	TRBJ2-5	.	TRBV7-9	CASSQQRAGGPETQYF	TGTGCCAGCAGTCAACAAAGGGCGGGAGGGCCTGAGACCCAGTACTTC
TRBD1	TRBJ1-1	.	TRBV7-9	CASSLVGTGNTEAFF	TGTGCCAGCAGCTTAGTAGGGACAGGAAACACTGAAGCTTTCTTT
.	TRBJ1-4	.	TRBV5-1	CASSLETSQEKLFF	TGCGCCAGCAGCTTGGAAACCTCTCAGGAAAAACTGTTTTTT
.	TRBJ2-2	.	TRBV7-2	CASSLVGRGPWAGELFF	TGTGCCAGCAGCTTAGTAGGGCGGGGCCCTTGGGCCGGGGAGCTGTTTTTT
.	TRBJ1-1	.	TRBV6-5	CASSPLGNTEAFF	TGTGCCAGCAGTCCGCTGGGGAACACTGAAGCTTTCTTT
TRBD1	TRBJ1-1	.	TRBV7-8	CASSLWVAGGRLNTEAFF	TGTGCCAGCAGCTTATGGGTGGCAGGGGGCCGGTTGAACACTGAAGCTTTCTTT
.	TRBJ1-2	.	TRBV2	CASSEGPDYYGYTF	TGTGCCAGCAGTGAAGGGCCAGACTACTATGGCTACACCTTC
.	TRBJ1-1	.	TRBV18	CASSPLGDTEAFF	TGTGCCAGCTCACCACTGGGAGACACTGAAGCTTTCTTT
TRBD1	TRBJ2-7	once	TRBV9	CASSVQGDSSYEQYF	TGTGCCAGCAGCGTACAAGGGGACAGCTCCTACGAGCAGTACTTC
.	TRBJ2-3	once	TRBV11-1	CASSSREGSQYHTDTQYF	TGTGCCAGCAGCTCTCGAGAAGGCAGTCAGTACCACACAGATACGCAGTATTTT
.	TRBJ2-4	.	TRBV7-8	CASSPRGHGDIQYF	TGTGCCAGCAGCCCCCGGGGTCACGGGGACATTCAGTACTTC
.	TRBJ2-1	.	TRBV4-1	CASSQEFYTGTRYNEQFF	TGCGCCAGCAGCCAAGAATTCTATACCGGGACAAGGTACAATGAGCAGTTCTTC
.	TRBJ1-2	.	TRBV5-1	CASSLANYGYTF	TGCGCCAGCAGCCTGGCTAACTATGGCTACACCTTC
.	TRBJ1-5	.	TRBV4-1	CASSQSIGSNQPQHF	TGCGCCAGCAGCCAGAGTATAGGGAGCAATCAGCCCCAGCATTTT
TRBD1	TRBJ1-1	.	TRBV18	CASTRQGTEAFF	TGTGCCAGCACCCGACAGGGCACTGAAGCTTTCTTT
.	TRBJ2-2	once	TRBV7-7	CAITLGAGVTGELFF	TGTGCTATCACCCTCGGGGCAGGGGTCACCGGGGAGCTGTTTTTT
TRBD2	TRBJ2-1	.	TRBV18	CASSPPLAGGPHNEQFF	TGTGCCAGCTCACCCCCTTTAGCGGGAGGGCCGCACAATGAGCAGTTCTTC
TRBD1	TRBJ2-1	.	TRBV10-1	CASSEEQGDEQFF	TGCGCCAGCAGTGAAGAACAGGGGGATGAGCAGTTCTTC
.	TRBJ1-4	.	TRBV5-1	CASSLYEATNEKLFF	TGCGCCAGCAGCTTGTACGAAGCAACTAATGAAAAACTGTTTTTT
.	TRBJ1-1	.	TRBV6-5	CASSPDVNTEAFF	TGTGCCAGCAGCCCCGACGTGAACACTGAAGCTTTCTTT
.	TRBJ2-7	.	TRBV2	CASSERGTRLSYEQYF	TGTGCCAGCAGTGAACGGGGTACGAGACTGTCCTACGAGCAGTACTTC
.	TRBJ2-1	.	TRBV7-3	CASSLTGDEQFF	TGTGCCAGCAGCTTAACAGGGGATGAGCAGTTCTTC
TRBD1	TRBJ2-7	.	TRBV13	CASSPRDSSYEQYF	TGTGCCAGCAGCCCCCGGGACAGCTCCTACGAGCAGTACTTC
.	TRBJ2-7	.	TRBV30	CAWNTGTAYEQYF	TGTGCCTGGAATACCGGGACGGCGTACGAGCAGTACTTC
.	TRBJ2-7	.	TRBV5-6	CASSLNFAGLNEQYF	TGTGCCAGCAGCTTGAATTTTGCAGGGTTAAACGAGCAGTACTTC
.	TRBJ1-5	.	TRBV5-1	CASPEGSNQPQHF	TGCGCCAGCCCGGAGGGTAGCAATCAGCCCCAGCATTTT
TRBD2	TRBJ2-7	.	TRBV11-2	CASSLEGGRQYF	TGTGCCAGCAGCTTAGAGGGAGGGAGGCAGTACTTC
.	TRBJ2-1	.	TRBV6-5	CASRRDAYNEQFF	TGTGCCAGCAGACGGGATGCTTACAATGAGCAGTTCTTC
.	TRBJ2-3	.	TRBV7-9	CASSFGTTWGTDTQYF	TGTGCCAGCAGCTTCGGTACTACGTGGGGCACAGATACGCAGTATTTT
TRBD2	TRBJ2-3	.	TRBV30	CAWSTGLADHTQYF	TGTGCCTGGAGTACGGGACTAGCGGATCATACGCAGTATTTT
.	TRBJ2-5	.	TRBV28	CASSRRGLPDQETQYF	TGTGCCAGCAGCCGCCGGGGACTGCCAGACCAAGAGACCCAGTACTTC